This T cell receptor beta chain was obtained from a study of blood T cell repertoires in COVID-19 (dated by TCRdb to about 2020). Background for the entire study: Samples from collaborators originated in the United States, Italy and Spain and spanned both the acute and convalescent phases of COVID-19. The prospective study material was composed of cDNA or gDNA derived from T cells, B-cell-depleted T cells, or PBMCs. Deeply sampled blood TCRbeta repertoires from subjects exposed to, actively infected with, or recovered from COVID-19 were included in the dataset. A freely available public database, intended as a resource for researchers studying the immune response to SARS-CoV-2, is where the repertoires were released. The samples were drawn from the first 160 participants of the ongoing ImmuneRACE study and from 1,254 subjects provided by 6 global collaborators. Sample metadata almost always included a de-identified subject ID, COVID-19 status, age in years and sex. Where available, HLA class I and class II types were taken from metadata supplied by the sample provider and were not determined by assay-based typing. The full study reports these points: Clinical and demographic metadata were provided uncurated, with the amount varying by source and participant.

TCRbeta CDR3 regions were amplified from genomic DNA by means of the immunoSEQ Assay, a bias-controlled multiplex PCR. Turning to the authors' computational methods: Nucleated cell counts per sample were estimated from amplification of reference gene primers within the assay. To quantify the absolute abundance of each unique TCRbeta CDR3 rearrangement, sequence reads were collapsed and filtered. For each sample, productive Simpson clonality was calculated as the square root of Simpson's diversity index over productive rearrangements. What TCRdb holds here is the immuneACCESS table cut down to in-frame rearrangements. Part of the clones is not present; checked against another copy, under half of the missing clones reflect an unresolved V gene, and the others are unexplained. V and J calls and clone size are as listed in that table; D and trimming were resolved from the DNA. This sample has 120,000 or so clones in its table, and 70% to 90% of those were observed once. More than 0.9% of the sample is in the top ten clones.

CDR1 and CDR2 are drawn from the germline V gene: SGHTA, FQGNSA. The CDR3 runs 17 amino acids, cysteine and phenylalanine included. Only the CDR3 DNA is retained, 51 bases long and in frame from the first base. V loses 1 base at its end and J loses 5 bases; junction bases beyond the gene matches: 12. Points on this clone: What this receptor recognizes is not known. Per-base qualities were not stored, and no clone one base away is much larger.

The collaborating institutions used their own protocols to collect whole blood in K2EDTA tubes. For TCRbeta analysis, collaborators shipped samples as frozen whole blood, isolated PBMCs, or DNA extracted from either of those sample types. This receptor was obtained from an elderly woman with acute or convalescent COVID-19. The sequence joins TRBV7-2 to TRBJ2-5, with 8 bases aligning to TRBD2. Sequencing was done on a sample of peripheral blood. The CDR3 region reads CASSLGTTRGGYETQYF. DNA sequence: TGTGCCAGCAGCTTAGGAACAACTCGGGGGGGCTATGAGACCCAGTACTTC.